The 5 T cell receptor beta chains below were found in one sample sequenced in a study of blood T cell repertoires in COVID-19. Produced via immunoSEQ multiplex PCR; TCRdb's table is partial and in-frame only. This table has about 120,000 clones, around nine tenths appearing once. The sequencing sample was made of peripheral blood. The receptors derive from a woman aged 45 to 65 with active or convalescent COVID-19.

This clone was detected a few times. The V and J genes are TRBV11-2 and TRBJ2-7; 7 nucleotides align to TRBD1. V lost 3 bases to trimming and J lost 0 bases; unmatched junction nucleotides: 5. Looked up from germline, CDR1 is SGHAT and CDR2 is FQNNGV. The CDR3 is 15 residues long. The CDR3 DNA sequence: TGTGCCAGCAGCTTCCAGACAGGGAGCTCCTACGAGCAGTACTTC. Protein: CASSFQTGSSYEQYF.

This rearrangement joins TRBV7-8 to TRBJ1-5, with D unclear. Germline V gene lookup returns CDR1 SGHVS and CDR2 FQNEAQ. V lost 8 bases and J 0 bases, leaving 17 bases between the germline ends. This CDR3 contains 16 residues. CDR3 sequence: CASAKTEVHSNQPQHF. For the CDR3, the DNA is TGTGCCAGCGCCAAAACGGAGGTCCATAGCAATCAGCCCCAGCATTTT.

The chain uses TRBV4-1 and TRBJ2-4; TRBD2 matches at 11 bases. CDR3 size: 19 residues. The germline V gene has CDR1 MGHRA and CDR2 YSYEKL. V lost 3 bases to trimming and J lost 3 bases; unmatched junction nucleotides: 13. The CDR3 sequence is CASSQLLAGASLGKNIQYF. The CDR3 coding sequence is TGCGCCAGCAGCCAGTTACTAGCGGGAGCCTCTTTGGGCAAAAACATTCAGTACTTC.

CDR3 amino acids: CASSQTQGGTYGYTF. In nucleotides, the CDR3 is TGTGCCAGCAGCCAAACGCAGGGAGGGACCTATGGCTACACCTTC. V is TRBV14 and J is TRBJ1-2; tentative D call: TRBD1 (5 bases). CDR1 and CDR2 (germline): SGHDN, FVKESK. The ends were cut back, 2 bases at V and 4 bases at J, with 14 bases in the middle. CDR3 length: 15 amino acids. The full variable domain, rest sourced from reference TRBV14 and TRBJ1-2, is EAGVTQFPSHSVIEKGQTVTLRCDPISGHDNLYWYRRVMGKEIKFLLHFVKESKQDESGMPNNRFLAERTGGTYSTLKVQPAELEDSGVYFCASSQTQGGTYGYTFGSGTRLTVV.

The chain uses TRBV18 and TRBJ2-5, with D maybe TRBD1 (5 bases). The V end lost 5 bases, the J end lost 4 bases, and 17 bases lay between the germline ends. This CDR3 region has 15 residues. Germline V gene sequence: CDR1 KGHSH, CDR2 LQKENI. The CDR3: CASSIKGQEIETQYF. The CDR3 coding sequence is TGTGCCAGCTCAATAAAGGGGCAGGAAATAGAGACCCAGTACTTC.